This T cell receptor beta chain was profiled in a study of metastatic and nonmetastatic thyroid tumors. In the study overall: A comparison of repertoires was made across blood and tumor or nodule tissue from malignant and benign thyroid patients.

All patients were treatment-naive before thyroid surgery. Study outcomes and limitations: Malignant thyroid tumors reportedly had TCR beta diversity that was significantly higher than in benign nodules, in blood and tumor.

In regard to this clone: Its cognate antigen is unknown. The germline gene is not matched at one end of the junction; a read error may be the cause.

Germline lookup yields CDR1 SGHAT and CDR2 FQNNGV. The CDR3 consists of 14 residues. Original processing notes: Building a distant-metastasis classifier for papillary thyroid cancer drew on CDR3 differences across clinicopathological groups. TCRdb reassembled clones from the PCR reads with MiXCR. TCRdb's processing, not the authors', yielded these V and J calls. In the table there are around 6,000 clones, 25% to 30% of which are singletons. This rearrangement joins TRBV11-2 to TRBJ2-7; possibly TRBD1 or TRBD2 for D (6 bases each). The clonotype was recovered from a female donor with papillary thyroid cancer or a benign thyroid nodule (not recorded which). Some clones in this sample may be carry-over from other donors' samples. Sequencing was done on a sample of adjacent normal tissue. The CDR3 DNA reads as TGTGCCAGCAGCTGTATCGGGGGCTCCTCCGAGCAGTACTTC. It is translated as CASSCIGGSSEQYF.